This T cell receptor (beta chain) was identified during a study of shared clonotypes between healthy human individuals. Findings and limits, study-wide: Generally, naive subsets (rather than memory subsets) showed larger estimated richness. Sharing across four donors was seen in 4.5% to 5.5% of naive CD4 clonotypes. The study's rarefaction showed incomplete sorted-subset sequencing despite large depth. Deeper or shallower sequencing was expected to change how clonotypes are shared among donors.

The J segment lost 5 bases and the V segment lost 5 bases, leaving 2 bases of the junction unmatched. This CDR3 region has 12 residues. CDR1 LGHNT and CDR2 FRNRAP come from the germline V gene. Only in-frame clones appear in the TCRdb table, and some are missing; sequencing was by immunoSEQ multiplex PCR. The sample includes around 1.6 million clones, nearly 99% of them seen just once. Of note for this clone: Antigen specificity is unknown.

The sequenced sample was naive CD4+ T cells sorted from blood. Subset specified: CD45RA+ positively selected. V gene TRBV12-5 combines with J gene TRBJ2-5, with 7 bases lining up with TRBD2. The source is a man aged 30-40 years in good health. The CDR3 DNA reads TGTGCTAGTGGTCCCGGGGGGGAGACCCAGTACTTC. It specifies CASGPGGETQYF.